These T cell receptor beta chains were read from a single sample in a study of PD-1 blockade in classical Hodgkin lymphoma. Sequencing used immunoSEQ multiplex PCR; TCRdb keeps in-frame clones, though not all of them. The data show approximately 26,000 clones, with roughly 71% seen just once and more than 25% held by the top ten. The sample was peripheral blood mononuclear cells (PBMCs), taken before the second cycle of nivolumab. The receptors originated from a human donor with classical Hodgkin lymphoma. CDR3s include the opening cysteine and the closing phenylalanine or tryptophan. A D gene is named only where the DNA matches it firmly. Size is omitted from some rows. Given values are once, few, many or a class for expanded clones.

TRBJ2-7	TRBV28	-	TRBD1	CASSYPTGSASEQYF	TGTGCCAGCAGTTACCCGACAGGGTCGGCGAGCGAGCAGTACTTC
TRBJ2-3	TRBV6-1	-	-	CASSADMAGVDTQYF	TGTGCCAGCAGTGCCGACATGGCCGGGGTAGATACGCAGTATTTT
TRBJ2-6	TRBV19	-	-	CASSGGANVLTF	TGTGCCAGTAGTGGCGGGGCCAACGTCCTGACTTTC
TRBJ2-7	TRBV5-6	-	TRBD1	CASSLGGRVYEQYF	TGTGCCAGCAGCTTAGGGGGCAGGGTCTACGAGCAGTACTTC
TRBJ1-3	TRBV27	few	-	CASKEDRLLSGNTIYF	TGTGCCAGCAAGGAGGACAGACTCTTATCTGGAAACACCATATATTTT
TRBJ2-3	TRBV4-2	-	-	CASSQILGSTDTQYF	TGTGCCAGCAGCCAAATTTTGGGGAGCACAGATACGCAGTATTTT
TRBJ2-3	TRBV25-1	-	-	CASSEPQGADTQYF	TGTGCCAGCAGTGAGCCTCAGGGTGCAGATACGCAGTATTTT
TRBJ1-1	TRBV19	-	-	CASSQSQGEAFF	TGTGCCAGTAGCCAGAGCCAGGGAGAAGCTTTCTTT
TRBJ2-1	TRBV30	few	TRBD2	CAWSGTRGQFF	TGTGCCTGGAGTGGGACTAGAGGGCAGTTCTTC
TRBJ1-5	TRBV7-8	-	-	CASTLRGGYSNQPQHF	TGTGCCAGCACCCTCCGAGGCGGTTATAGCAATCAGCCCCAGCATTTT
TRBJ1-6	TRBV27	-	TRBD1	CASRMVGLGTGFSPLHF	TGTGCCAGCAGAATGGTTGGGCTAGGGACAGGGTTTTCACCCCTCCACTTT
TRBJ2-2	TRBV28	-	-	CASSPTTGTNTGELFF	TGTGCCAGCAGCCCTACCACAGGGACGAACACCGGGGAGCTGTTTTTT
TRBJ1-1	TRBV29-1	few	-	CSGKNTEAFF	TGCAGCGGCAAGAACACTGAAGCTTTCTTT
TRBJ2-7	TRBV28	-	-	CASSLVALNPYEQYF	TGTGCCAGCAGTTTAGTGGCCTTAAATCCCTACGAGCAGTACTTC
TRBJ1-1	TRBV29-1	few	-	CSVDGHFF	TGCAGCGTCGACGGGCATTTCTTT
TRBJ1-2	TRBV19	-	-	CASTYLDSRYGYTF	TGTGCCAGTACTTACTTGGACAGTAGGTACGGCTACACCTTC
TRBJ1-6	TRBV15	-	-	CATSSPSSYNSPLHF	TGTGCCACCAGTTCACCCAGCTCCTATAATTCACCCCTCCACTTT
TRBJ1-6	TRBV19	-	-	CASSLKLPESPLHF	TGTGCCAGTAGTTTGAAGCTCCCGGAGTCACCCCTCCACTTT
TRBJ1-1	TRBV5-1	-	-	CASSLVQDATEAFF	TGCGCCAGCAGCTTGGTACAGGATGCCACTGAAGCTTTCTTT
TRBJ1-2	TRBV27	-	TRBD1	CASRSVDRGTGYTF	TGTGCCAGCCGTTCCGTGGACAGGGGGACCGGCTACACCTTC
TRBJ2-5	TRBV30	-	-	CAWTTQETQYF	TGTGCCTGGACAACCCAAGAGACCCAGTACTTC
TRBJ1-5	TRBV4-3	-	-	CASSQAWSNQPQHF	TGCGCCAGTTCACAGGCTTGGAGCAATCAGCCCCAGCATTTT
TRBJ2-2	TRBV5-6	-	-	CASSLVGGANTGELFF	TGTGCCAGCAGCCTAGTTGGGGGCGCAAACACCGGGGAGCTGTTTTTT
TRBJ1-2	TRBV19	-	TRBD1	CASSPGTEPNYGYTF	TGTGCCAGTAGTCCAGGGACAGAGCCTAACTATGGCTACACCTTC
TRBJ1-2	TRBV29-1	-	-	CSVEGSTNYGYTF	TGCAGCGTTGAAGGTTCGACAAACTATGGCTACACCTTC
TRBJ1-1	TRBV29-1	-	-	CSVDGGTEAFF	TGCAGCGTTGATGGGGGCACTGAAGCTTTCTTT
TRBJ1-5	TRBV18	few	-	CASSGSNQPQHF	TGTGCCAGTTCAGGGTCCAATCAGCCCCAGCATTTT
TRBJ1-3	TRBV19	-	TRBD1	CASSFLRQGISGNTIYF	TGTGCCAGTAGCTTTTTACGACAGGGGATCTCTGGAAACACCATATATTTT
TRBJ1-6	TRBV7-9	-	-	CASSLSNSPLHF	TGTGCCAGCAGCTTATCGAATTCACCCCTCCACTTT